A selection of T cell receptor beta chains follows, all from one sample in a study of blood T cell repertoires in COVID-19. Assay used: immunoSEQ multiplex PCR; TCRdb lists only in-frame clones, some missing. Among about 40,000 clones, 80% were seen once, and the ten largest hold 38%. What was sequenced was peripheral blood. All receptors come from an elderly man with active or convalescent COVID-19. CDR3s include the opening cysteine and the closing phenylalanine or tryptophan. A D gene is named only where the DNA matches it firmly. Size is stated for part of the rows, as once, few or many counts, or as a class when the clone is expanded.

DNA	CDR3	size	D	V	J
TGTGCCAGCAGTTCCGAGGATACGCAGTATTTT	CASSSEDTQYF	once	.	TRBV5-4	TRBJ2-3
TGTGCCAGCAGCTTAAACGCGGCGGGGCCGAACACCGGGGAGCTGTTTTTT	CASSLNAAGPNTGELFF	.	.	TRBV7-2	TRBJ2-2
TGCGCCAGCAGCTTGTTCGGGGAACAAGAGACCCAGTACTTC	CASSLFGEQETQYF	.	.	TRBV5-1	TRBJ2-5
TGCGCCAGCAGGGGACTAGCGGGAGAAACCTACAATGAGCAGTTCTTC	CASRGLAGETYNEQFF	few	TRBD2	TRBV4-1	TRBJ2-1
TGTGCCAGCAGTCCTCGAGGGCCCCGCGAGCAGTACTTC	CASSPRGPREQYF	.	.	TRBV27	TRBJ2-7
TGTGCCAGTAGTGGGACTAGCGGGAGGGAATACCAAGAGACCCAGTACTTC	CASSGTSGREYQETQYF	.	TRBD2	TRBV19	TRBJ2-5
TGTGCCAGCAGCTTAGGTACAGCCGGCTACACCTTC	CASSLGTAGYTF	.	.	TRBV7-3	TRBJ1-2
TGCGCCAGCAGTCCCTTCGACAGGGGCTCCACTGAAGCTTTCTTT	CASSPFDRGSTEAFF	few	TRBD1	TRBV5-1	TRBJ1-1
TGTGCCAGCAGTAGGGAGGGATTCGCGAACACCGGGGAGCTGTTTTTT	CASSREGFANTGELFF	.	TRBD2	TRBV6-4	TRBJ2-2
TGTGCCAGTAGCCCCTTGGGCAGGGGGAAAGCAACTAATGAAAAACTGTTTTTT	CASSPLGRGKATNEKLFF	.	TRBD1	TRBV19	TRBJ1-4
TGCAGCGCTGGGACAGGGAACTTAAACTATGGCTACACCTTC	CSAGTGNLNYGYTF	.	TRBD1	TRBV29-1	TRBJ1-2